This TCR beta chain was retrieved from a study of T cells expressing NK-cell markers. Notes on the study in general: Dominant NKG2C+ clonotype frequencies of about 1.0-7.0% of CD8+ T cells were measured in a handful of donors. Leadership of the CD3+CD56-NKG2C+ fraction also belonged to these clonotypes in four donors.

Template switching by 5'RACE with UMIs generated the TCR beta cDNA. Each CDR3 protein gets one entry in TCRdb, which reprocessed the 5' RACE reads and gives no DNA. The listing records about 540,000 distinct CDR3 sequences. Worth noting for this clonotype: The antigen is undetermined.

Germline CDR1 reads KGHDR; CDR2 reads SFDVKD. This CDR3 region has 19 residues. J is TRBJ2-2 and V is TRBV24-1; TCRdb's assignment of TRBD2 cannot be checked, as there is no DNA. The specimen was blood T cells: a sorted CD56 or NKG2C T cell subset, CD4+ or CD8+ T cells, or bulk PBMC T cells (not recorded which). The receptor comes from a man aged 18-30 years in good health. The CDR3 is CATSDLLAGGPRNTGELFF.